These 30 T cell receptor beta chains originate from one sample sequenced in a study of cytomegalovirus exposure and HLA in healthy donors. Libraries were prepared by immunoSEQ multiplex PCR; TCRdb keeps only in-frame clonotypes and omits some of them. Among approximately 200,000 clones, 84% were seen once, and the ten largest hold roughly 7.5%. The sample taken for sequencing was PBMCs. The receptors stem from a man between 18 and 29 years old in good health and CMV-seropositive.

The chain employs TRBV28 and TRBJ1-5, with 7 nucleotides matching TRBD1. Looked up from germline, CDR1 is MDHEN and CDR2 is SYDVKM. The V segment lost 6 bases and the J segment 6 bases; nucleotides outside the gene matches: 5. The CDR3 has 13 amino acids. CDR3 protein: CASRTGQSQPQHF. In DNA form, the CDR3 reads TGTGCCAGCAGGACAGGGCAATCTCAGCCCCAGCATTTT.

As DNA, the CDR3 is TGTGCCAGCAGTGCAGGACTACCAGCCGAGCAGTACTTC. It yields the protein CASSAGLPAEQYF. The genes are TRBV2 and TRBJ2-7; D possibly corresponds to TRBD2 (6 bases). CDR1 is SNHLY, CDR2 FYNNEI, per germline. V lost 4 bases and J 6 bases, leaving 13 bases between the germline ends. This CDR3 has 13 residues.

This chain links TRBV7-2 with TRBJ1-2, with D perhaps matching TRBD1 (5 bases). Germline CDR1 and CDR2: SGHTA and FQGNSA. CDR3 length: 15 residues. V was trimmed by 4 bases and J by 1 base, leaving 13 bases between them. CDR3 sequence (DNA): TGTGCCAGCAGCTCTGACAGACGACGTAACTATGGCTACACCTTC. It is translated as CASSSDRRRNYGYTF.

V gene TRBV9 combines with J gene TRBJ2-3; tentatively, D is TRBD1 (5 bases). The CDR3 consists of 15 residues. V gave up 0 bases and J gave up 2 bases, with 10 bases separating them. Germline CDR1 and CDR2: SGDLS and YYNGEE. The CDR3 bases are TGTGCCAGCAGCGTAGATAACAGGCACACAGATACGCAGTATTTT. This encodes CASSVDNRHTDTQYF.

The rearrangement uses TRBV27 and TRBJ2-7, with D maybe TRBD1 (6 bases). Deletions cut 8 bases from V and 7 bases from J, with 18 bases between. Germline CDR1 MNHEY, CDR2 SMNVEV (reference sequence). The CDR3 sequence is 13 residues long. In DNA, the CDR3 is TGTGCCAGCTTTGGGCAGGGGTTTGGAGAGCAGTACTTC. This sequence encodes CASFGQGFGEQYF.

The V call is TRBV28, the J call TRBJ1-5, with a possible D match to TRBD1 (5 bases). Germline CDR1 and CDR2: MDHEN and SYDVKM. The CDR3 covers 18 residues. Trimming cost V 5 bases and J 0 bases, with 20 bases left between them. In DNA form, the CDR3 reads TGTGCCAGCAGTCAACCTAGGCGGGACGCTTATAGCAATCAGCCCCAGCATTTT. This sequence encodes CASSQPRRDAYSNQPQHF.

This chain uses TRBV7-9 with TRBJ1-5; D is perhaps TRBD1 (5 bases). The CDR3 has 15 residues. Germline V lookup: CDR1 SEHNR, CDR2 FQNEAQ (reference sequence). V lost 5 bases, J lost 5 bases, and 16 bases lay in between. This CDR3 is CASSLPGGVDQPQHF. CDR3 DNA: TGTGCCAGCAGCCTTCCCGGGGGGGTCGATCAGCCCCAGCATTTT.

The gene calls are TRBV19 and TRBJ2-5; tentatively, D is TRBD2 (5 bases). Germline CDR1 reads LNHDA; CDR2 reads SQIVND (reference sequence). The CDR3 consists of 13 residues. V was shortened by 7 bases and J by 4 bases, with 13 bases between the two germline ends. The CDR3 nucleotides read TGTGCCAGTAACTCGAGGGCCGGAGAGACCCAGTACTTC. It codes for CASNSRAGETQYF.

This clone has only one observation. The chain recombines TRBV5-8 with TRBJ2-7; 10 nucleotides match TRBD1. Trimming took 10 bases from V and 3 from J; bases not matched to a gene: 10. The CDR3 has 14 residues. Looked up from germline, CDR1 is SGHTS and CDR2 is YDEGEE. CDR3 sequence reads: CASGPGQGYYEQYF. The CDR3 nucleotides are TGTGCCTCCGGCCCGGGACAGGGGTACTACGAGCAGTACTTC.

The J gene is TRBJ2-3, the V gene TRBV5-5, with 7 bases identical to TRBD2. This CDR3 contains 16 residues. Trimming took 7 bases from V and 4 from J; bases not matched to a gene: 15. Germline values: CDR1 SGHKS, CDR2 YYEKEE (reference sequence). The CDR3 nucleotides are TGTGCCAGCGCACTCCTCCTGGCGGGAGTGGCAGATACGCAGTATTTT. Protein: CASALLLAGVADTQYF.

With respect to this clone: Compared with germline, one end of the junction differs, possibly owing to a read error. This chain links TRBV11-1 with TRBJ2-1; 7 positions agree with TRBD2. Germline CDR1 reads SGHAT; CDR2 reads FQDESV (reference sequence). There are 15 residues in the CDR3. The CDR3 loop is CASSLAESSYNEQFF. Written as DNA, the CDR3 is TGTGCCAGCAGCCTAGCGGAGAGCTCCTACAATGAGCAGTTCTTC.

This chain links TRBV19 with TRBJ2-7; 8 bases are shared with TRBD2. V dropped 1 base and J dropped 2; count of bases not matched to a gene: 4. CDR1 is LNHDA and CDR2 is SQIVND in the germline V gene (reference sequence). The CDR3 runs to 15 residues. The CDR3 here is CASSIVLADPYEQYF. As DNA, the CDR3 is TGTGCCAGTAGTATAGTACTAGCGGACCCCTACGAGCAGTACTTC.

The count of this clone is one. The genes are TRBV13 and TRBJ2-2; 7 nucleotides match TRBD1. J lost 0 bases, V lost 7 bases, and 5 bases had no gene match. The CDR3 consists of 15 residues. Germline V gene data show CDR1 as PRHDT and CDR2 as FYEKMQ (reference sequence). The CDR3 bases are TGTGCCAGCACCTCCGGGACAGCGAACACCGGGGAGCTGTTTTTT. It codes for CASTSGTANTGELFF.

The chain couples TRBV30 to TRBJ2-1; weak D call: TRBD1 (5 bases). V lost 2 bases to trimming and J lost 7 bases, with 15 bases between them. The germline CDR1 and CDR2 sequences are GTSNPN and SVGIG (reference sequence). This CDR3 comprises 14 residues. CDR3 coding DNA: TGTGCCTGGAGTTTAGGGGATCTTCGGAATGAGCAGTTCTTC. Translated: CAWSLGDLRNEQFF.

This clone was detected once. The chain joins TRBV4-3 to TRBJ2-7; TRBD1 aligns across 7 bases. This CDR3 is 14 amino acids long. In germline, CDR1 is LGHNA, CDR2 YSLEER. V was clipped by 0 bases and J by 5 bases; unmatched bases: 4. The CDR3 here is CASSQETGWDEQYF. In DNA, the CDR3 is TGCGCCAGCAGCCAAGAGACAGGGTGGGACGAGCAGTACTTC.

This clone was observed a few times. The chain recombines TRBV28 with TRBJ1-5; a possible D gene is TRBD1 (5 bases). This CDR3 is 15 amino acids long. V lost 3 bases and J 6 bases, leaving 15 bases between the germline ends. Per germline, CDR1 MDHEN and CDR2 SYDVKM. This CDR3 is CASSLGSARAQPQHF. In DNA, the CDR3 is TGTGCCAGCAGTTTGGGTTCGGCCAGGGCTCAGCCCCAGCATTTT.

V usage is TRBV5-6 and J usage is TRBJ2-7; maybe TRBD2 (6 bases). This CDR3 spans 14 amino acids. Trimming pared 5 bases from V and 4 bases from J, leaving 16 bases between. Germline V CDR1 and CDR2: SGHDT, YYEEEE. The CDR3 loop reads CASRLAPGAYEQYF. The CDR3 DNA reads as TGTGCCAGCAGGCTAGCGCCGGGAGCATACGAGCAGTACTTC.

This clone was found a few times. This chain connects TRBV29-1 to TRBJ2-7; 7 bases fit TRBD2. The CDR3 runs 14 residues. Trimming took 5 bases from V and 9 from J; bases not matched to a gene: 16. The V gene's germline CDR1 is SQVTM and CDR2 ANQGSEA. The CDR3 loop reads CSVILWDYPSWQYF. The CDR3 coding sequence is TGCAGCGTTATTCTATGGGACTATCCAAGTTGGCAGTACTTC.

The chain links TRBV28 to TRBJ1-2, with a weak D call TRBD1 (5 bases). The CDR3 runs 14 residues. V shed 4 bases and J shed 10 bases, with 19 bases lying between them. Germline V gene sequence: CDR1 MDHEN, CDR2 SYDVKM. The DNA of the CDR3 is TGTGCCAGCAGTTGGGGCGCGCAAGCACGAATCTACACCTTC. It yields the protein CASSWGAQARIYTF.

The rearrangement uses TRBV28 and TRBJ1-2, with unresolved D. The CDR3 spans 11 residues. Germline V gene sequence: CDR1 MDHEN, CDR2 SYDVKM. Trimming pared 8 bases from V and 10 bases from J, leaving 14 bases between. The CDR3 DNA reads TGTGCCAGCCCCGGACCGCGGGACTACACCTTC. Protein product: CASPGPRDYTF.

The chain uses TRBV28 and TRBJ1-5; 7 bases line up with TRBD1. The J segment lost 3 bases and the V segment lost 5 bases, leaving 4 bases of the junction unmatched. The germline gives CDR1 MDHEN, CDR2 SYDVKM. This CDR3 has 14 residues. In DNA form, the CDR3 reads TGTGCCAGCAGTGGGACAGCGATCAATCAGCCCCAGCATTTT. Its translation: CASSGTAINQPQHF.

The V call is TRBV7-2, the J call TRBJ2-5; D may be TRBD2 (5 bases). CDR3 length: 14 residues. V was cut by 4 bases and J by 5 bases, with 14 bases left in between. The V gene's germline CDR1 is SGHTA and CDR2 FQGNSA. The CDR3 protein is CASSWGQLGETQYF. The CDR3, as DNA: TGTGCCAGCAGCTGGGGTCAACTAGGGGAGACCCAGTACTTC. Together with reference TRBV7-2 and TRBJ2-5, the CDR3 gives the full variable domain: GAGVSQSPSNKVTEKGKDVELRCDPISGHTALYWYRQSLGQGLEFLIYFQGNSAPDKSGLPSDRFSAERTGGSVSTLTIQRTQQEDSAVYLCASSWGQLGETQYFGPGTRLLVL.

This clone was seen once. The gene calls are TRBV5-1 and TRBJ2-7, with a possible D match to TRBD2 (6 bases). Trimming stripped 0 bases from V and 9 bases from J, with 16 bases between. There are 14 residues in the CDR3. CDR1 and CDR2 from the germline V gene are SGHRS and YFSETQ. The CDR3 region has the DNA TGCGCCAGCAGCTTGGACCACGGGGGTGGAGCGCAGTACTTC. Its protein is CASSLDHGGGAQYF.

The chain joins TRBV30 to TRBJ2-3; 13 positions match TRBD2. The ends lost 2 bases at V and 1 base at J; junction bases unmatched: 9. This CDR3 has 18 amino acids. Germline V gene data show CDR1 as GTSNPN and CDR2 as SVGIG (reference sequence). CDR3 sequence: CAWSQGLAGVFGTDTQYF. Here the CDR3 DNA reads TGTGCCTGGAGTCAAGGACTAGCGGGAGTATTCGGCACAGATACGCAGTATTTT.

The chain combines TRBV4-1 with TRBJ1-5, with TRBD1 matching over 10 bases. The germline gives CDR1 MGHRA, CDR2 YSYEKL. The CDR3 is 18 amino acids. V shed 0 bases and J 2 bases; nucleotides not matched to a gene: 7. The CDR3 loop is CASSQDPPGQGRNQPQHF. In nucleotides, the CDR3 is TGCGCCAGCAGCCAAGACCCCCCGGGACAGGGGCGCAATCAGCCCCAGCATTTT.

This chain connects TRBV5-1 to TRBJ2-3; 12 nucleotides align to TRBD2. The CDR3 extends over 16 amino acids. Unmatched junction bases numbered 2, after V lost 1 base and J lost 2 bases. Germline V gene lookup returns CDR1 SGHRS and CDR2 YFSETQ. Here the CDR3 reads CASSLRTSGATDTQYF. CDR3 bases: TGCGCCAGCAGCTTGCGGACTAGCGGGGCCACAGATACGCAGTATTTT.

The rearrangement links TRBV28 to TRBJ1-2; TRBD1 is a possible D gene (5 bases). Germline CDR1 reads MDHEN; CDR2 reads SYDVKM. Trimming left V 6 bases short and J 1 base short, with 18 bases between. The CDR3 is made up of 16 amino acids. CDR3 sequence reads: CASRVRDRLFNYGYTF. DNA for the CDR3: TGTGCCAGCAGAGTCCGTGACAGACTCTTTAACTATGGCTACACCTTC.

The rearrangement uses TRBV2 and TRBJ2-3; 7 bases are a match to TRBD1. The junction had 3 bases not matched to a gene; V was cut back by 5 bases and J by 4 bases. Germline V lookup: CDR1 SNHLY, CDR2 FYNNEI. The length of the CDR3 is 13 residues. The CDR3: CASSPQGADTQYF. In DNA form, the CDR3 reads TGTGCCAGCAGTCCCCAGGGGGCAGATACGCAGTATTTT.

CDR3 sequence: CASRWADLEAFF. The CDR3 bases are TGTGCCAGCAGGTGGGCAGATCTCGAAGCTTTCTTT. The chain links TRBV27 to TRBJ1-1; D uncertain. The CDR3 extends over 12 amino acids. Trimming shortened V by 6 bases and J by 8 bases, and 13 bases separated the two germline ends. Germline CDR1 reads MNHEY; CDR2 reads SMNVEV (reference sequence).

The chain recombines TRBV5-8 with TRBJ1-5, with 9 positions matching TRBD1. The CDR3 loop spans 15 amino acids. J gave up 2 bases and V 7 bases, and 7 bases lay outside the gene matches. The germline gives CDR1 SGHTS, CDR2 YDEGEE. The CDR3 region has the DNA TGTGCCAGCTCCTATCGGACAGGGGGCAATCAGCCCCAGCATTTT. This gives the protein CASSYRTGGNQPQHF.